Listed below are T cell receptor beta chains from one sample, sequenced in a study of beta chain features in type 1 diabetes. TCRdb's copy holds only in-frame clones and misses some; the assay was immunoSEQ multiplex PCR. The sample consists of hundreds of thousands of clones, around 9.9% of them appearing once. The sample comprised naive CD4+ T cells from blood. The receptors derive from a man aged 30 to 39 with type 1 diabetes. Each CDR3 is given with its conserved first and last residue.

>TRBJ1-2|TRBV4-1
CASSSSYGYTF
>TRBJ2-5|TRBV6-5
CASSYSNRLGQETQYF
>TRBJ2-1|TRBV5-1
CASSPISSSYNEQFF
>TRBJ1-6|TRBV5-6
CASSTDSSYNSPLHF
>TRBJ2-7|TRBV29-1
CSVIERQGYYEQYF
>TRBJ1-3|TRBV28
CASSPGGAGGNTIYF
>TRBJ1-5|TRBV7-8
CASSPDRVRNQPQHF
>TRBJ1-5|TRBV19
CASSGSDYGNQPQHF
>TRBJ2-7|TRBV15
CATSPRDSSYEQYF
>TRBJ2-1|TRBV30
CACASGAYNEQFF
>TRBJ1-1|TRBV18
CASSPYGTFEAFF
>TRBJ2-5|TRBV11-1
CASSSRLAGAETQYF
>TRBJ2-6|TRBV6-6
CASSQDLSGANVLTF
>TRBJ2-7|TRBV6-6
CASNPQGQYTYEQYF
>TRBJ2-1|TRBV4-1
CASSLPGQGSNEQFF
>TRBJ2-5|TRBV7-9
CASSLGGGTGFRETQYF
>TRBJ2-1|TRBV19
CASSIALAGNYNEQFF
>TRBJ1-2|TRBV9
CASSVEGAPLYGYTF
>TRBJ1-2|TRBV7-3
CASSQTGTDYGYTF
>TRBJ2-6|TRBV11-2
CASSRGDRGDSGANVLTF
>TRBJ2-2|TRBV11-3
CASSSGLTGELFF
>TRBJ1-2|TRBV6-5
CASRPGQSFYGYTF
>TRBJ2-5|TRBV5-1
CASKPGVAETQYF
>TRBJ2-7|TRBV5-1
CASSRDSRTYEQYF
>TRBJ1-1|TRBV9
CASSVGRVGANTEAFF
>TRBJ1-2|TRBV18
CASSPPGQTNYGYTF
>TRBJ1-1|TRBV7-9
CASRADEAFF
>TRBJ2-7|TRBV19
CASSEDRPAFGQYF
>TRBJ2-1|TRBV6-6
CASSYSSGTGIRQFF
>TRBJ2-7|TRBV10-3
CAISEGSPLEQYF
>TRBJ2-5|TRBV10-3
CAISRQEAQETQYF
>TRBJ1-5|TRBV5-1
CASSQQGQGQPQHF
>TRBJ1-6|TRBV9
CASSVQVYNSPLHF
>TRBJ1-2|TRBV19
CASSSGTVYGYTF
>TRBJ2-5|TRBV19
CASSMYTGKETQYF